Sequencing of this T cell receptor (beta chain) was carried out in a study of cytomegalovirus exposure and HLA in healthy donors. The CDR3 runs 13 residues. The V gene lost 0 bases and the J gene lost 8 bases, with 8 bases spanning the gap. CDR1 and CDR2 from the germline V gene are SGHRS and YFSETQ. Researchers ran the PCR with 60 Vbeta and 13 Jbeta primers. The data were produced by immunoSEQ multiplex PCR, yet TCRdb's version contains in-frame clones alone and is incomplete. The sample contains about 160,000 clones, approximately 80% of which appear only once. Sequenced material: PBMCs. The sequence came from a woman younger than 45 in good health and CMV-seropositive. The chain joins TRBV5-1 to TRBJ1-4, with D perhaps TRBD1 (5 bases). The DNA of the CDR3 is TGCGCCAGCAGCTTGGCATACAGGGAAAAACTGTTTTTT. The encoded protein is CASSLAYREKLFF.